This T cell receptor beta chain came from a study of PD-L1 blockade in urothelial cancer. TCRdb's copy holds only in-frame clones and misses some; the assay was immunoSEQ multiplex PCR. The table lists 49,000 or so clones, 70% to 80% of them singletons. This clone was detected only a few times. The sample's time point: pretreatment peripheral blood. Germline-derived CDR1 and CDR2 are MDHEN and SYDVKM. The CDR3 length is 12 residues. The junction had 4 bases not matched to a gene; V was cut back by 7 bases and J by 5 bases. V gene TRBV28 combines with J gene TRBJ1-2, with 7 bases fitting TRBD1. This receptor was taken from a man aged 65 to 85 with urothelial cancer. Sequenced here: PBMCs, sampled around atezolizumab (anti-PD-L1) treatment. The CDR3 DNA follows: TGTGCCAGCAAAGCAGGGGGTTATGGCTACACCTTC. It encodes CASKAGGYGYTF.